This T cell receptor (beta chain) comes out of a study of shared clonotypes between healthy human individuals. Naive CD8 cells comprised CD45RO-negative, CCR7-positively selected cells, excluding terminally differentiated effector memory CD45RA+ cells. Sequencing was performed with immunoSEQ multiplex PCR; in TCRdb, only in-frame clones are kept and a portion is missing. The sample has some 2 million clones; about 95% are singletons. V lost 1 base, J lost 8 bases, and 21 bases lay in between. The CDR3 sequence is 18 residues long. Germline V gene sequence: CDR1 SGHVS, CDR2 FNYEAQ. The chain has TRBV7-6 and TRBJ1-6, with D unclear. This TCR derives from a man between 18 and 35 years old in good health. The sample consisted of naive CD8+ T cells sorted from blood. The CDR3 bases are TGTGCCAGCAGCTTAGTAGTTGACGGACCCACGGCCGATTCACCCCTCCACTTT. Translated: CASSLVVDGPTADSPLHF.